The next 18 T cell receptor beta chains were all read from a single sample in a study of siplizumab effects on memory and regulatory T cells. Profiled with immunoSEQ multiplex PCR; TCRdb holds only in-frame clones, not every one. Here the sample spans roughly 100,000 clones, 96% being singletons. Sequencing used naive CD4+ T cells sorted from blood. The receptors originated from a human donor in good health.

This sequence joins TRBV5-6 and TRBJ1-6; D call uncertain. Germline CDR1 SGHDT, CDR2 YYEEEE. Trimming left V 1 base short and J 0 bases short, with 8 bases between. The CDR3 loop spans 16 amino acids. The CDR3 loop is CASSLRGSSYNSPLHF. The CDR3 DNA follows: TGTGCCAGCAGCTTGAGAGGGAGCTCCTATAATTCACCCCTCCACTTT. Using reference TRBV5-6 and TRBJ1-6 for the parts outside the CDR3, the full variable domain is DAGVTQSPTHLIKTRGQQVTLRCSPKSGHDTVSWYQQALGQGPQFIFQYYEEEERQRGNFPDRFSGHQFPNYSSELNVNALLLGDSALYLCASSLRGSSYNSPLHFGNGTRLTVT.

The rearrangement joins TRBV7-9 to TRBJ2-7; TRBD2 matches at 8 bases. The CDR3 consists of 16 residues. Germline V CDR1 and CDR2: SEHNR, FQNEAQ (reference sequence). J gave up 0 bases and V 3 bases, and 7 bases lay outside the gene matches. The DNA for the CDR3 is TGTGCCAGCAGCTTCAGCGGGGGCCGTGGCTCCTACGAGCAGTACTTC. Residues: CASSFSGGRGSYEQYF.

The chain links TRBV27 to TRBJ2-3, with unresolved D. Per germline, CDR1 MNHEY and CDR2 SMNVEV (reference sequence). The CDR3 loop spans 13 amino acids. Trimming shortened V by 7 bases and J by 2 bases, and 10 bases separated the two germline ends. The CDR3 DNA is TGTGCCAGCACTACCCGTAACACAGATACGCAGTATTTT. Its translation is CASTTRNTDTQYF.

The CDR3 here is CASSLDRGGLAPQYF. The CDR3 bases are TGCGCCAGCAGCTTGGATCGCGGGGGCCTTGCGCCCCAGTACTTC. V gene TRBV5-1 combines with J gene TRBJ2-5; weak D call: TRBD2 (7 bases). The V gene's germline CDR1 is SGHRS and CDR2 YFSETQ. Trimming took off 0 bases at V and 9 bases at J, with 18 bases between the two ends. The CDR3 sequence is 15 residues long.

The chain links TRBV5-6 to TRBJ2-3, with 7 nucleotides matching TRBD2. With V trimmed by 0 bases and J by 5 bases, 6 bases remained unmatched. This CDR3 is built from 15 residues. Germline assignment: CDR1 SGHDT and CDR2 YYEEEE. This chain's CDR3 is CASSLGSGAGDTQYF. DNA of the CDR3: TGTGCCAGCAGCTTGGGGAGCGGGGCCGGAGATACGCAGTATTTT.

The rearrangement links TRBV29-1 to TRBJ1-5; D perhaps matches TRBD1 (5 bases). CDR1 and CDR2 from the germline V gene are SQVTM and ANQGSEA. V was shortened by 1 base and J by 5 bases, with 9 bases between the two germline ends. CDR3 length: 13 residues. CDR3 amino acids: CSVEAGPYQPQHF. The CDR3 DNA reads TGCAGCGTTGAAGCGGGACCATATCAGCCCCAGCATTTT.

The chain links TRBV2 to TRBJ2-1; D is unresolved. The CDR3 runs to 13 residues. V was pared by 10 bases and J by 4 bases, with 14 bases between. CDR1 is SNHLY, CDR2 FYNNEI, per germline. In DNA form, the CDR3 reads TGTGCCATGAGGTCCTTTGGGTACAATGAGCAGTTCTTC. This sequence encodes CAMRSFGYNEQFF.

The rearrangement links TRBV18 to TRBJ2-3; no reliable D call. V was pared by 5 bases and J by 2 bases, with 11 bases between. CDR1 is KGHSH and CDR2 is LQKENI in the germline V gene. This CDR3 comprises 14 residues. CDR3 coding DNA: TGTGCCAGCTCATCGCTAGAATTCACAGATACGCAGTATTTT. It yields the protein CASSSLEFTDTQYF.

The chain recombines TRBV2 with TRBJ1-2; TRBD1 matches 11 bases. The germline V gene encodes CDR1 SNHLY and CDR2 FYNNEI. The CDR3 runs to 15 residues. V trimming: 5 bases; J trimming: 5 bases; junction bases outside the gene matches: 7. CDR3 residues: CASSPKRDRGYGYTF. DNA of the CDR3: TGTGCCAGCAGTCCCAAGAGGGACAGGGGGTATGGCTACACCTTC.

The chain recombines TRBV19 with TRBJ1-2; D is undetermined. Germline V gives CDR1 LNHDA, CDR2 SQIVND (reference sequence). This CDR3 is 14 amino acids long. Trimming removed 3 bases from V and 6 bases from J, with 14 bases in between. The CDR3 region has the DNA TGTGCCAGTAGTATGGCAAGGACGAGCCATGGCTACACCTTC. It encodes CASSMARTSHGYTF.

This clone came up once. This sequence joins TRBV2 and TRBJ2-5; 9 bases are a match to TRBD1. V gave up 6 bases and J gave up 3 bases; unmatched junction bases: 8. Germline-derived CDR1 and CDR2 are SNHLY and FYNNEI. The CDR3 totals 15 residues. The CDR3 loop reads CASRPTDRGEETQYF. The CDR3 bases are TGTGCCAGCAGACCGACCGACAGGGGGGAAGAGACCCAGTACTTC.

The CDR3 region is CATSPTNNQPQHF. The CDR3, as DNA: TGTGCCACCAGTCCGACAAATAATCAGCCCCAGCATTTT. The V call is TRBV15, the J call TRBJ1-5; D unresolved. Germline-derived CDR1 and CDR2 are LNHNV and YYDKDF (reference sequence). CDR3 length equals 13 residues. The germline V and J ends were trimmed by 6 bases and 4 bases, with 10 bases remaining between them.

The V gene is TRBV6-5, the J gene TRBJ2-3; 7 nucleotides match TRBD2. V trimming: 7 bases; J trimming: 1 base; junction bases outside the gene matches: 8. CDR1 is MNHEY, CDR2 SVGAGI, per germline. This CDR3 is 15 amino acids long. The CDR3 DNA sequence: TGTGCCAGCACCCTACGGGGAGGGGGCACAGATACGCAGTATTTT. Translating it yields CASTLRGGGTDTQYF.

The chain uses TRBV9 and TRBJ2-5; 10 positions match TRBD1. With V trimmed by 0 bases and J by 4 bases, 3 bases remained unmatched. The CDR3 covers 15 residues. Germline CDR1 reads SGDLS; CDR2 reads YYNGEE. CDR3 nucleotides: TGTGCCAGCAGCGTAGATGACAGGGGGCGAGAGACCCAGTACTTC. It codes for CASSVDDRGRETQYF.

The V gene is TRBV5-1, the J gene TRBJ2-5, with no clear D. V dropped 0 bases and J dropped 0 bases, with 15 bases sitting between them. Germline V gives CDR1 SGHRS, CDR2 YFSETQ. The CDR3 spans 17 residues. CDR3 sequence reads: CASSLAPVVGYQETQYF. CDR3 coding DNA: TGCGCCAGCAGCTTGGCTCCGGTAGTAGGGTACCAAGAGACCCAGTACTTC.

The chain recombines TRBV2 with TRBJ1-1, with 7 bases fitting TRBD1. The V segment lost 6 bases and the J segment 0 bases; nucleotides outside the gene matches: 4. The V gene's germline CDR1 is SNHLY and CDR2 FYNNEI. CDR3 size: 14 residues. The CDR3 nucleotides are TGTGCCAGCAGCAACACAGGGGTGAACACTGAAGCTTTCTTT. Translating it yields CASSNTGVNTEAFF.

The chain is built from TRBV15 and TRBJ1-4; TRBD1 is a possible D gene (5 bases). The V gene's germline CDR1 is LNHNV and CDR2 YYDKDF (reference sequence). The V end was cut by 0 bases, the J end by 7 bases, with 12 bases between. The CDR3 sequence is 15 residues long. CDR3 loop: CATSRDWGGGEKLFF. The CDR3 region has the DNA TGTGCCACCAGCAGAGATTGGGGCGGTGGTGAAAAACTGTTTTTT.

V usage is TRBV23-1 and J usage is TRBJ2-5, with 8 bases matching TRBD1. TRBV23-1 is an ORF for which the function is uncertain. This CDR3 has 16 amino acids. With 2 bases clipped from V and 4 bases from J, the junction kept 9 bases outside the gene matches. CDR3 in amino acids: CASSQTLDREVETQYF. Written as DNA, the CDR3 is TGCGCCAGCAGTCAAACCCTGGACAGGGAGGTAGAGACCCAGTACTTC.